This TCR beta chain was captured in a study of tumor-infiltrating lymphocytes in primary liver carcinoma. Study-wide background: Samples produced roughly 3.5 to 7.5 million productive TCRbeta reads, comparable across tissue types.

With respect to this clonotype: One end of the junction varies from germline; a read error may be responsible.

Priming with a constant-region primer yielded TCR beta cDNA from about 450 ng total RNA. What produced the TCR beta libraries was three nested multiplex PCR rounds using slightly modified ARM-PCR. TCRdb ran MiXCR on the multiplex PCR reads and lists one entry per CDR3 protein. The profile covers around 170,000 distinct CDR3 sequences, with roughly 60% appearing a single time and 70% to 80% taken by the ten largest. For blood RNA, unsorted whole blood served as the source, and germline DNA was extracted too. HBV chronically infected the treatment-naive patients. This TCR derives from a man in his forties with primary liver carcinoma and hepatitis B virus infection. The sequencing input was peripheral blood.

The CDR3 sequence is CAIPGGLNTDMQYF. Here the CDR3 DNA reads TGTGCCATCCCGGGGGGACTTAACACAGATATGCAGTATTTT. The rearrangement uses TRBV5-4 and TRBJ2-3, with TRBD2 matching over 7 bases. The germline V gene has CDR1 SGHNT and CDR2 YYREEE (reference sequence). The CDR3 is made up of 14 amino acids.